Listed below are T cell receptor beta chains from one sample, sequenced in a study of beta chain features in type 1 diabetes. Profiling relied on immunoSEQ multiplex PCR, and the TCRdb table lists in-frame clones only, not all of them. The sample consists of about 700,000 clones, 13% of them appearing once. Sequencing was done on a sample of naive CD4+ T cells from blood. The receptors originated from a man aged 18 to 29 with type 1 diabetes. Each CDR3 is given with its conserved first and last residue. D genes are given only for firm matches. The listing skips clone size in some rows; elsewhere it reads once, few, many or a size class.

V: TRBV6-5
size: few
D: .
J: TRBJ1-3
DNA: TGTGCCAGCAGTTATGGACAACCTTTATCTGGAAACACCATATATTTT
CDR3: CASSYGQPLSGNTIYF

V: TRBV7-2
size: .
D: .
J: TRBJ2-5
DNA: TGTGCCAGCAGCTTAGCTGGCAGGGACCAGCAGTACTTC
CDR3: CASSLAGRDQQYF

V: TRBV4-1
size: few
D: .
J: TRBJ2-6
DNA: TGCGCCAGCAGCCCATCGTCGGGCTCTGGGGCCAACGTCCTGACTTTC
CDR3: CASSPSSGSGANVLTF

V: TRBV4-2
size: few
D: .
J: TRBJ1-1
DNA: TGTGCCAGCAGCCAAGAATCACGGGCGGAAGCTTTCTTT
CDR3: CASSQESRAEAFF

V: TRBV19
size: .
D: .
J: TRBJ2-1
DNA: TGTGCCAGTAGTATTGGACGGGTCGGGCAGTTCTTC
CDR3: CASSIGRVGQFF

V: TRBV7-7
size: .
D: .
J: TRBJ2-3
DNA: TGTGCCAGCAGCTTAGGACTAAGCACAGATACGCAGTATTTT
CDR3: CASSLGLSTDTQYF

V: TRBV5-1
size: .
D: TRBD2
J: TRBJ2-1
DNA: TGCGCCAGCAGCCAGTTGCAAGGGACTACCAATGAGCAGTTCTTC
CDR3: CASSQLQGTTNEQFF

V: TRBV30
size: .
D: .
J: TRBJ1-3
DNA: TGTGCCTGGAGTGCGCTAAACACCATATATTTT
CDR3: CAWSALNTIYF

V: TRBV29-1
size: .
D: .
J: TRBJ2-5
DNA: TGCAGCGGTCGACTTTCGGAGACCCAGTACTTC
CDR3: CSGRLSETQYF

V: TRBV4-1
size: few
D: .
J: TRBJ2-3
DNA: TGCGCCAGCAGCCTACGAGACTTGTCAAACACAGATACGCAGTATTTT
CDR3: CASSLRDLSNTDTQYF

V: TRBV30
size: .
D: TRBD1
J: TRBJ2-1
DNA: TGTGCCTGGGCCGGGACAGGGTACAATGAGCAGTTCTTC
CDR3: CAWAGTGYNEQFF

V: TRBV30
size: few
D: .
J: TRBJ2-7
DNA: TGTGCCTGGACTGTCAGGGACGGTACCTACGAGCAGTACTTC
CDR3: CAWTVRDGTYEQYF

V: TRBV18
size: few
D: .
J: TRBJ2-7
DNA: TGTGCCAGCTCACCATTTTCGGCAGGGCCTGGGTACGAGCAGTACTTC
CDR3: CASSPFSAGPGYEQYF

V: TRBV5-6
size: few
D: .
J: TRBJ1-1
DNA: TGTGCCAGCAGCTTGAGTCCGGGGCGAGAAGCTTTCTTT
CDR3: CASSLSPGREAFF

V: TRBV6-5
size: few
D: .
J: TRBJ2-7
DNA: TGTGCCAGCAGTTACTCTCCAACAAGCTCCTACGAGCAGTACTTC
CDR3: CASSYSPTSSYEQYF

V: TRBV30
size: few
D: .
J: TRBJ1-5
DNA: TGTGCCTGGAGTGTAGGACAGAACTATCAGCCCCAGCATTTT
CDR3: CAWSVGQNYQPQHF

V: TRBV20-1
size: .
D: TRBD2
J: TRBJ2-7
DNA: TGCAGTGTGGGGGGGTACTACGAGCAGTACTTC
CDR3: CSVGGYYEQYF

V: TRBV30
size: .
D: TRBD1
J: TRBJ2-7
DNA: TGTGCCTGGAGTTGGGGACAGGGTGTCTCGTACGAGCAGTACTTC
CDR3: CAWSWGQGVSYEQYF

V: TRBV25-1
size: .
D: .
J: TRBJ2-5
DNA: TGTGCCAGCAGCCCGAAAGTGGGGACCCCTCAAGAGACCCAGTACTTC
CDR3: CASSPKVGTPQETQYF

V: TRBV15
size: few
D: .
J: TRBJ1-1
DNA: TGTGCCACCAGCAGAGATGGAGGAGGCGCTTTCTTT
CDR3: CATSRDGGGAFF

V: TRBV10-3
size: few
D: TRBD1
J: TRBJ1-5
DNA: TGTGCCATCAGTGAGTTTATTTATGACAGGGCGAGTAATCAGCCCCAGCATTTT
CDR3: CAISEFIYDRASNQPQHF

V: TRBV7-2
size: few
D: TRBD1
J: TRBJ2-7
DNA: TGTGCCAGCAGCACTGCCGGGACAGGGGGTTACGAGCAGTACTTC
CDR3: CASSTAGTGGYEQYF

V: TRBV6-1
size: few
D: TRBD2
J: TRBJ2-1
DNA: TGTGCCAGCAGTGAAGTAGGTGGCCTACTAGCGGGGGGCAGGGAGCAGTTCTTC
CDR3: CASSEVGGLLAGGREQFF

V: TRBV14
size: few
D: .
J: TRBJ1-2
DNA: TGTGCCAGCAGTGAGAGGGCAGGGGCAGGCTATGGCTACACCTTC
CDR3: CASSERAGAGYGYTF

V: TRBV20-1
size: few
D: .
J: TRBJ1-5
DNA: TGCAGTGCCGGTCAGCCCCAGCATTTT
CDR3: CSAGQPQHF

V: TRBV7-3
size: .
D: .
J: TRBJ2-1
DNA: TGTGCCAGCAGCTCTGGCCTGGGCAATGAGCAGTTCTTC
CDR3: CASSSGLGNEQFF

V: TRBV6-1
size: few
D: TRBD2
J: TRBJ2-1
DNA: TGTGCCAGCAGTGCCAACGTAGGACTAGCGGTGGGGCAGTTCTTC
CDR3: CASSANVGLAVGQFF

V: TRBV7-9
size: .
D: .
J: TRBJ1-5
DNA: TGTGCCAGCAGCTTGGATGGTTCCAATCAGCCCCAGCATTTT
CDR3: CASSLDGSNQPQHF

V: TRBV9
size: .
D: .
J: TRBJ1-3
DNA: TGTGCCAGCAGCGGACCCGCGGGCACCGGTGGAAACACCATATATTTT
CDR3: CASSGPAGTGGNTIYF

V: TRBV18
size: .
D: TRBD1
J: TRBJ1-1
DNA: TGTGCCAGCTCACTGGGACAGGGTAGTGAAGCTTTCTTT
CDR3: CASSLGQGSEAFF